A selection of T cell receptor beta chains follows, all from one sample in a study of blood T cell repertoires in COVID-19. Sequenced by immunoSEQ multiplex PCR; TCRdb stores in-frame clones only, minus some. This table has about 200,000 clones, 84% appearing once. Material for sequencing was peripheral blood. The receptors stem from a woman aged 80 or over with COVID-19, enrolled during active disease. The CDR3 runs from the conserved cysteine through the conserved F or W. The D gene is left open where the match is weak. Some rows have no size entry. The others give once, few or many, or a class for an expanded clone.

V gene,J gene,clone size,D gene,CDR3 length,CDR3 protein,CDR3 DNA
TRBV6-6,TRBJ1-1,.,.,13,CASSRGEGTEAFF,TGTGCCAGCAGTCGAGGGGAGGGCACTGAAGCTTTCTTT
TRBV19,TRBJ2-7,once,TRBD2,16,CASSRTSGLSSYEQYF,TGTGCCAGTAGTCGGACTAGCGGTCTTAGCTCCTACGAGCAGTACTTC
TRBV18,TRBJ2-1,.,.,12,CASSLSQGEQFF,TGTGCCAGCTCACTTTCACAGGGTGAGCAGTTCTTC
TRBV7-9,TRBJ2-7,.,TRBD2,15,CASRQTSGRYYEQYF,TGTGCCAGCAGACAAACTAGCGGGCGATACTACGAGCAGTACTTC
TRBV10-2,TRBJ1-5,.,TRBD1,14,CASRGQGQNQPQHF,TGCGCCAGCAGGGGACAGGGCCAAAATCAGCCCCAGCATTTT
TRBV5-1,TRBJ1-1,.,.,11,CASTLNTEAFF,TGCGCCAGCACGTTGAACACTGAAGCTTTCTTT
TRBV28,TRBJ2-1,.,TRBD2,18,CASSTPGSGRLEYNEQFF,TGTGCCAGCAGTACCCCGGGTAGCGGGAGATTAGAGTACAATGAGCAGTTCTTC
TRBV21-1,TRBJ2-1,.,.,17,CASRLMGGGRKIGEQFF,TGTGCCAGCAGACTCATGGGCGGCGGGAGGAAGATTGGAGAGCAGTTCTTC
TRBV5-5,TRBJ1-3,once,.,15,CASSLQGPSGNTIYF,TGTGCCAGCAGCTTGCAGGGGCCCTCTGGAAACACCATATATTTT
TRBV6-5,TRBJ1-5,.,.,15,CASSYSSQGMGPQHF,TGTGCCAGCAGTTACTCGAGTCAGGGTATGGGGCCCCAGCATTTT
TRBV5-6,TRBJ1-2,.,.,15,CASSRLTGANYGYTF,TGTGCCAGCAGCCGCCTTACGGGAGCTAACTATGGCTACACCTTC
TRBV5-4,TRBJ1-2,.,TRBD1,14,CASSYWTGGDGYTF,TGTGCCAGCAGCTACTGGACAGGGGGCGACGGCTACACCTTC
TRBV7-3,TRBJ1-6,.,TRBD1,14,CASSLIQGNSPLHF,TGTGCCAGCAGCTTAATACAGGGGAATTCACCCCTCCACTTT
TRBV6-1,TRBJ1-6,.,.,14,CASSETIRGSPLHF,TGTGCCAGCAGTGAAACGATTAGGGGTTCACCCCTCCACTTT
TRBV3-1/TRBV3-2,TRBJ2-3,once,TRBD1,14,CASSQRQGTDTQYF,TGTGCCAGCAGCCAAAGACAGGGTACAGATACGCAGTATTTT
TRBV14,TRBJ1-2,once,.,13,CASSQAPGGGYTF,TGTGCCAGCAGCCAAGCCCCGGGTGGTGGCTACACCTTC
TRBV28,TRBJ2-7,.,TRBD1,14,CATQTGTVSYEQYF,TGTGCCACTCAAACCGGGACAGTCTCCTACGAGCAGTACTTC
TRBV5-1,TRBJ1-5,.,.,15,CASSPSGVSNQPQHF,TGCGCCAGCAGCCCGTCCGGAGTGAGCAATCAGCCCCAGCATTTT
TRBV4-1,TRBJ2-5,.,.,15,CASSQDLGGRGTQYF,TGCGCCAGCAGCCAAGATCTCGGGGGTCGGGGGACCCAGTACTTC
TRBV3-1/TRBV3-2,TRBJ1-4,.,.,14,CASSQSLVNEKLFF,TGTGCCAGCAGCCAGTCCCTCGTTAATGAAAAACTGTTTTTT
TRBV9,TRBJ1-2,.,TRBD1,17,CASSAPQGVGRYYGYTF,TGTGCCAGCAGCGCACCACAGGGGGTGGGACGTTACTATGGCTACACCTTC
TRBV4-2,TRBJ1-6,.,.,13,CASSQVVESPLHF,TGTGCCAGCAGCCAAGTTGTAGAGTCACCCCTCCACTTT
TRBV7-3,TRBJ1-2,once,.,15,CASSLMGRLNYGYTF,TGTGCCAGCAGCTTAATGGGTAGACTCAACTATGGCTACACCTTC
TRBV7-2,TRBJ1-5,.,TRBD1,18,CASSLDPRDRGFGQPQHF,TGTGCCAGCAGCTTAGACCCCCGGGACAGGGGTTTCGGTCAGCCCCAGCATTTT
TRBV14,TRBJ2-2,.,.,14,CASKNAGPTGELFF,TGTGCCAGCAAGAACGCAGGGCCCACCGGGGAGCTGTTTTTT
TRBV7-8,TRBJ2-5,once,TRBD1,13,CASRNRGQETQYF,TGTGCCAGCAGAAACAGGGGCCAAGAGACCCAGTACTTC
TRBV2,TRBJ2-1,.,TRBD2,13,CASSERTSLEQFF,TGTGCCAGCAGTGAAAGGACTAGTTTGGAGCAGTTCTTC
TRBV28,TRBJ1-1,.,.,16,CAGGMGGQPANTEAFF,TGTGCCGGCGGTATGGGCGGACAGCCGGCGAACACTGAAGCTTTCTTT
TRBV7-8,TRBJ2-1,few,TRBD2,15,CASSFGGLAGNEQFF,TGTGCCAGCAGCTTTGGTGGACTAGCGGGAAATGAGCAGTTCTTC
TRBV19,TRBJ1-4,.,.,13,CASSIGTFGKLFF,TGTGCCAGTAGTATAGGCACTTTCGGAAAACTGTTTTTT
TRBV3-1/TRBV3-2,TRBJ2-5,.,.,15,CASSQTIAGQETQYF,TGTGCCAGCAGCCAAACGATCGCCGGGCAAGAGACCCAGTACTTC
TRBV3-1/TRBV3-2,TRBJ1-3,.,.,13,CASSHRGGNTIYF,TGTGCCAGCAGCCACAGGGGTGGAAACACCATATATTTT
TRBV24-1,TRBJ2-5,.,.,16,CATSDSRDLPQETQYF,TGTGCCACCAGTGATTCCAGGGACTTACCTCAAGAGACCCAGTACTTC
TRBV18,TRBJ2-3,.,.,16,CASSPIRGTSTDTQYF,TGTGCCAGCTCACCCATCAGGGGGACTAGCACAGATACGCAGTATTTT
TRBV9,TRBJ2-1,.,.,13,CASSARRYDEQFF,TGTGCCAGCAGCGCCAGGCGCTACGATGAGCAGTTCTTC
TRBV2,TRBJ1-1,.,TRBD1,13,CASRRTGFTEAFF,TGTGCCAGCAGGAGGACAGGCTTTACTGAAGCTTTCTTT
TRBV5-1,TRBJ1-6,.,TRBD1,17,CASSSGQGGSYNSPLHF,TGCGCCAGCAGCTCAGGACAGGGAGGATCCTATAATTCACCCCTCCACTTT
TRBV3-1/TRBV3-2,TRBJ1-2,.,TRBD1,15,CASSPWTGGAYGYTF,TGTGCCAGCAGCCCCTGGACAGGGGGGGCCTATGGCTACACCTTC
TRBV28,TRBJ1-6,.,TRBD1,12,CASRTGLGALHF,TGTGCCAGCAGGACAGGGCTCGGGGCCCTCCACTTT
TRBV7-3,TRBJ1-6,few,.,15,CASSLGRLYNSPLHF,TGTGCCAGCAGCTTAGGCCGTCTTTATAATTCACCCCTCCACTTT
TRBV15,TRBJ1-3,.,TRBD1,16,CATSVSDRGGRNTIYF,TGTGCCACCAGCGTCTCGGACAGGGGAGGAAGAAACACCATATATTTT
TRBV2,TRBJ2-5,.,TRBD2,14,CASSEQRGQRTQYF,TGTGCCAGCAGTGAACAGCGGGGCCAACGTACCCAGTACTTC
TRBV18,TRBJ1-1,.,TRBD1,16,CASSPGGTGVNTEAFF,TGTGCCAGCTCACCAGGGGGGACAGGGGTGAACACTGAAGCTTTCTTT
TRBV3-1/TRBV3-2,TRBJ1-1,.,.,15,CASSRYGQMNTEAFF,TGTGCCAGCAGCCGCTACGGACAGATGAACACTGAAGCTTTCTTT
TRBV2,TRBJ2-4,.,TRBD2,11,CASSVEAGGNF,TGTGCCAGCAGCGTTGAGGCGGGGGGAAACTTC
TRBV3-1/TRBV3-2,TRBJ2-3,.,TRBD1,15,CASSQRTGALDTQYF,TGTGCCAGCAGCCAGAGGACAGGGGCCCTAGATACGCAGTATTTT
TRBV28,TRBJ2-2,.,TRBD1,14,CASRGTGWAGELFF,TGTGCCAGCCGAGGGACAGGGTGGGCCGGGGAGCTGTTTTTT
TRBV29-1,TRBJ2-2,.,TRBD1,12,CSVDQGAGELFF,TGCAGCGTTGATCAGGGGGCCGGGGAGCTGTTTTTT
TRBV27,TRBJ2-1,.,.,14,CASSLATVSNEQFF,TGTGCCAGCAGTTTGGCGACAGTGTCGAACGAGCAGTTCTTC
TRBV9,TRBJ2-3,.,.,14,CASSVGTITDTQYF,TGTGCCAGCAGCGTAGGAACTATCACAGATACGCAGTATTTT
TRBV6-5,TRBJ2-5,few,.,13,CASSYPRGETQYF,TGTGCCAGCAGTTACCCCAGGGGTGAGACCCAGTACTTC
TRBV7-9,TRBJ1-2,.,.,12,CASSSDSYGYTF,TGTGCCAGCAGCTCCGACAGCTATGGCTACACCTTC
TRBV12-3/TRBV12-4,TRBJ1-2,few,TRBD1,13,CATQGGANYGYTF,TGTGCCACCCAAGGGGGCGCGAACTATGGCTACACCTTC
TRBV11-2,TRBJ2-5,.,TRBD2,16,CASSLHAGVSGETQYF,TGTGCCAGCAGCTTACATGCGGGGGTGAGCGGAGAGACCCAGTACTTC
TRBV6-5,TRBJ1-1,.,TRBD1,14,CASRPGGFNTEAFF,TGTGCCAGCAGGCCAGGGGGCTTTAACACTGAAGCTTTCTTT
TRBV5-8,TRBJ1-1,once,.,13,CASTLQGGTEAFF,TGTGCCAGCACATTACAAGGGGGAACTGAAGCTTTCTTT
TRBV5-4,TRBJ1-3,.,.,16,CASSFQGLGLGNTIYF,TGTGCCAGCAGCTTCCAGGGACTTGGGCTAGGAAACACCATATATTTT
TRBV30,TRBJ1-5,.,.,13,CAWITADYQPQHF,TGTGCCTGGATTACGGCCGACTATCAGCCCCAGCATTTT